Reported below is one T cell receptor (beta chain). Antigen specificity is unknown. These data originate in a study of CD8 T cells in ankylosing spondylitis. Looked up from germline, CDR1 is DFQATT and CDR2 is SNEGSKA (reference sequence). The length of the CDR3 is 15 residues. V shed 3 bases and J 7 bases; nucleotides not matched to a gene: 9. Each CDR3 protein is one row after TCRdb ran MiXCR on the 5' RACE reads. The repertoire holds about 750,000 distinct CDR3 sequences, with around 17% as singletons. The study, taken as a whole, reports: It appeared that ankylosing spondylitis blood was characterized by a TCR beta motif of roughly 8 highly homologous variants. Before this, some motif variants had been reported in reactive arthritis synovial fluid and blood. Reportedly, significant enrichment of disease-linked clones occurred in matched ankylosing spondylitis synovial fluid. Disease-linked clones displayed a CD8+ phenotype and appeared relatively rarely in peripheral blood.

This TCR was recovered from a male donor with ankylosing spondylitis. This chain joins TRBV20-1 and TRBJ1-4, with TRBD1 matching over 9 bases. Sequenced: blood, either unsorted or a sorted T cell fraction (not recorded which). The CDR3 sequence is CSARNTGTGREKLFF. The CDR3 nucleotides are TGCAGTGCTAGGAATACCGGGACAGGGCGTGAAAAACTGTTTTTT.